This T cell receptor beta chain stems from a study of early T cells in non-severe SARS-CoV-2 infection (dated by TCRdb to about 2021). Turning to the overall study: Because TCR sequencing relied on bulk RNA taken from unsorted whole blood, pairing of alpha and beta chains was not possible. Overall study outcomes, separate from this receptor: VDJdb matching was skewed toward anti-spike CD8 responses and likely underestimated virus-specific expansions by missing private and CD4 specificities.

Library preparation was by 5' RACE. The sample was run on a NextSeq 500. In the TCR library protocol, unique molecular identifiers were attached to individual cDNA molecules to correct for PCR bias and sequencing error. Sequencing covered both TCR alpha and beta chains, and within each sample the abundances of alpha and beta sequences were tightly co-correlated. The paper's processing steps were these. Decombinator V4 was used to annotate TCR sequences for V gene, J gene and CDR3. TCRs were defined as expanded if a significant change between any two time points was detected under a Poisson model with p below 0.0001. TCR abundances were normalised to the total number of TCRs sequenced in each sample and reported as counts per million. TRAV1-2 paired with TRAJ12, TRAJ20 or TRAJ33 defined MAIT TCRs, while TRAV10 paired with TRAJ18 defined iNKT TCRs. VDJdb, accessed on 1 November 2021, was searched for TCRs annotated for CMV, EBV and SARS-CoV-2, and TCRs annotated for more than one antigen were excluded. TCRdb reworked the public reads: Q25 trimming with fastp, MiXCR clone assembly, productive beta chains retained. Rows merge per CDR3 protein into single entries with the most common DNA and genes. These V and J calls derive from TCRdb rather than the authors' analysis. The table for this sample lists 45,000 to 75,000 distinct CDR3 sequences; around 5.6% of them were counted only once. The ten largest account for under 8% of the sample.

Based on the germline V gene, the CDR1 and CDR2 sequences are ENHRY and SYGVKD. The cysteine opens and the phenylalanine closes a CDR3 of 15 amino acids. Left in the record is the CDR3 DNA by itself, 45 bases read in frame from the first base. Between the V and J ends, shortened by 10 bases and 0 bases respectively, the junction contains 17 bases. This clonotype was detected many times. What antigen it recognizes has not been identified. Base qualities are missing; no much larger clone stands one base away. Set within a cohort of healthcare workers in London, UK, this nested case-control study involved weekly PCR testing of nasopharyngeal swabs along with blood sampling. Healthcare workers were recruited during the week of the UK lockdown, between 23 and 31 March 2020, and followed weekly for up to roughly 15 weeks.

The source material was whole blood. The chain is assembled from TRBV10-3 and TRBJ2-3, with no confidently assigned D gene. The sequence was collected from an adult who was a healthcare worker with PCR-confirmed SARS-CoV-2 infection or an uninfected control (not recorded which). The nucleotide sequence reads as follows: TGTGCCACTCAGGCGGACGGATCTAGCACAGATACGCAGTATTTT. This is translated as CATQADGSSTDTQYF.